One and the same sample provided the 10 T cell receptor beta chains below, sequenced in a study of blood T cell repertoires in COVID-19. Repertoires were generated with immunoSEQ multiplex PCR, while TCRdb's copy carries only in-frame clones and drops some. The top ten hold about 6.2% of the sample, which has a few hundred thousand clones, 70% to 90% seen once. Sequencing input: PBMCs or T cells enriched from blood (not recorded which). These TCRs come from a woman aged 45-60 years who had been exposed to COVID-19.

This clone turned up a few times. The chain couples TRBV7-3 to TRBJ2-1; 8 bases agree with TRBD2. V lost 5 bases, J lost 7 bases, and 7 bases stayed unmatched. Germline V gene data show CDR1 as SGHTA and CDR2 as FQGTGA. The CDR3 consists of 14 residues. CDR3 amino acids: CASSPPGLGNEQFF. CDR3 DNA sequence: TGTGCCAGCAGCCCCCCGGGACTAGGGAATGAGCAGTTCTTC. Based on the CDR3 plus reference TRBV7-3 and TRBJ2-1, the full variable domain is GAGVSQTPSNKVTEKGKYVELRCDPISGHTALYWYRQSLGQGPEFLIYFQGTGAADDSGLPNDRFFAVRPEGSVSTLKIQRTERGDSAVYLCASSPPGLGNEQFFGPGTRLTVL.

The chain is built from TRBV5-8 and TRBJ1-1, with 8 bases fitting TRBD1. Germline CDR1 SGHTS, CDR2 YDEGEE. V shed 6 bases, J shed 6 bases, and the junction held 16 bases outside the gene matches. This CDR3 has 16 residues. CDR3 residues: CASTFPRDRIYAEAFF. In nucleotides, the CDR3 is TGTGCCAGCACCTTTCCCCGGGACAGGATTTACGCTGAAGCTTTCTTT.

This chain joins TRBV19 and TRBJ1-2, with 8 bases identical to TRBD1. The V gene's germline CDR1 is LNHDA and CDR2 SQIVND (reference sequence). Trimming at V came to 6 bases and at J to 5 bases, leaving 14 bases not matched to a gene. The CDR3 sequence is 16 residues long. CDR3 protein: CASSLAPGTGVYGYTF. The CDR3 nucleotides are TGTGCCAGTAGCCTGGCTCCAGGGACAGGCGTTTATGGCTACACCTTC.

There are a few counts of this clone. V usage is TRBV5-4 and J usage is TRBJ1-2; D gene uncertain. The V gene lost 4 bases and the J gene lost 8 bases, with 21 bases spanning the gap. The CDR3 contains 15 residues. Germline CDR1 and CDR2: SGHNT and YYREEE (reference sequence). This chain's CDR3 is CASSTNGITLRGYTF. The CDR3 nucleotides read TGTGCCAGCAGCACCAACGGGATCACCCTACGGGGCTACACCTTC.

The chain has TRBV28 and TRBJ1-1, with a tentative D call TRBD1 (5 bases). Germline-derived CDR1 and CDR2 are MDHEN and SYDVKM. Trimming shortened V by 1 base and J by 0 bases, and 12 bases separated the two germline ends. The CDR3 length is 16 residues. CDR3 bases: TGTGCCAGCAGTTTATTCGTGTCAGGGCTGAACACTGAAGCTTTCTTT. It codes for CASSLFVSGLNTEAFF.

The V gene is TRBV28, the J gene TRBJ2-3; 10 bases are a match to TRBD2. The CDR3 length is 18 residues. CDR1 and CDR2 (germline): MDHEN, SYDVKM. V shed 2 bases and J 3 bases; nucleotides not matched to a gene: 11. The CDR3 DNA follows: TGTGCCAGCAGTTTAGCCAGCGGGGGGGCCGAGGTAACAGATACGCAGTATTTT. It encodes CASSLASGGAEVTDTQYF. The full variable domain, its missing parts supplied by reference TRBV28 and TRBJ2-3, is DVKVTQSSRYLVKRTGEKVFLECVQDMDHENMFWYRQDPGLGLRLIYFSYDVKMKEKGDIPEGYSVSREKKERFSLILESASTNQTSMYLCASSLASGGAEVTDTQYFGPGTRLTVL.

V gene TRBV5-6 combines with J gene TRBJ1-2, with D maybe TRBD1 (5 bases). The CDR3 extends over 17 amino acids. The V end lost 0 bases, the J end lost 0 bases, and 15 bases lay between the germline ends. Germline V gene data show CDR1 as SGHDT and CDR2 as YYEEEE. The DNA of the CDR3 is TGTGCCAGCAGCTTGGAGGGGATTGATGGCGCTAACTATGGCTACACCTTC. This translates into CASSLEGIDGANYGYTF. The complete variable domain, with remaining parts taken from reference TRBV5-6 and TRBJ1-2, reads DAGVTQSPTHLIKTRGQQVTLRCSPKSGHDTVSWYQQALGQGPQFIFQYYEEEERQRGNFPDRFSGHQFPNYSSELNVNALLLGDSALYLCASSLEGIDGANYGYTFGSGTRLTVV.

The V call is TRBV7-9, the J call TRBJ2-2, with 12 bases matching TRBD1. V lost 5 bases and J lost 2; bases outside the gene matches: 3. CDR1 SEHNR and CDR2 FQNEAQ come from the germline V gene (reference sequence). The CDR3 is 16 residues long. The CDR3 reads CASSPGQGANTGELFF. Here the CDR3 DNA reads TGTGCCAGCAGCCCGGGACAGGGGGCTAACACCGGGGAGCTGTTTTTT.

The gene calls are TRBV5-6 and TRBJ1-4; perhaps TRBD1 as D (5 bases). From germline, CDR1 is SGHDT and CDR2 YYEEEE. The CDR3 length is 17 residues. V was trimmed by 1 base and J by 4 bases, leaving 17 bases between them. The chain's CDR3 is CASSLNRLSTHNEKLFF. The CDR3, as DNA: TGTGCCAGCAGCTTGAACAGGCTGAGCACTCATAATGAAAAACTGTTTTTT. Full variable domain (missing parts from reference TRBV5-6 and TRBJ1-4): DAGVTQSPTHLIKTRGQQVTLRCSPKSGHDTVSWYQQALGQGPQFIFQYYEEEERQRGNFPDRFSGHQFPNYSSELNVNALLLGDSALYLCASSLNRLSTHNEKLFFGSGTQLSVL.

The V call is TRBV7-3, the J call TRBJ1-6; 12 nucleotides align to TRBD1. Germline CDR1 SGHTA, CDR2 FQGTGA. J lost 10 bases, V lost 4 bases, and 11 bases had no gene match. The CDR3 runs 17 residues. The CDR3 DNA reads TGTGCCAGCAGCTCGACAACCGGGACAGGGGGCCGATCACCCCTCCACTTT. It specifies CASSSTTGTGGRSPLHF.